These 9 T cell receptor beta chains were all obtained from the same sample, sequenced in a study of T cell changes during pregnancy in multiple sclerosis. Produced via immunoSEQ multiplex PCR; TCRdb's table is partial and in-frame only. Of under 50,000 clones in the sample, 85% to 90% were seen once. Sequencing was performed on peripheral blood, taken in the first trimester of pregnancy. These receptors were taken from a female donor in good health, enrolled as a control in a pregnancy study.

The CDR3 here is CASTLGLADTGELFF. CDR3 bases: TGTGCCAGCACGTTGGGACTAGCAGACACCGGGGAGCTGTTTTTT. This sequence joins TRBV2 and TRBJ2-2, with 9 nucleotides matching TRBD2. The V segment lost 7 bases and the J segment 3 bases; nucleotides outside the gene matches: 6. Looked up from germline, CDR1 is SNHLY and CDR2 is FYNNEI. The CDR3 spans 15 residues.

This chain connects TRBV18 to TRBJ2-7; TRBD2 matches at 11 bases. V dropped 3 bases and J dropped 0; count of bases not matched to a gene: 4. The CDR3 is 16 residues long. Germline loops: CDR1 KGHSH, CDR2 LQKENI. The CDR3: CASSPPGTSGSYEQYF. The CDR3 DNA follows: TGTGCCAGCTCACCCCCCGGGACTAGCGGCTCCTACGAGCAGTACTTC. Together with reference TRBV18 and TRBJ2-7, the CDR3 gives the full variable domain: NAGVMQNPRHLVRRRGQEARLRCSPMKGHSHVYWYRQLPEEGLKFMVYLQKENIIDESGMPKERFSAEFPKEGPSILRIQQVVRGDSAAYFCASSPPGTSGSYEQYFGPGTRLTVT.

The V and J genes are TRBV28 and TRBJ1-2; weak D call: TRBD1 (6 bases). The length of the CDR3 is 14 residues. The germline gives CDR1 MDHEN, CDR2 SYDVKM. The V end lost 4 bases, the J end lost 4 bases, and 13 bases lay between the germline ends. In DNA form, the CDR3 reads TGTGCCAGCAGTTCCAACCAGGGGAGCTATGGCTACACCTTC. This sequence encodes CASSSNQGSYGYTF.

The J gene is TRBJ2-5, the V gene TRBV15; no definite D call. The V and J ends lost 3 bases and 3 bases respectively, with 5 bases between them. The CDR3 consists of 12 residues. Germline lookup yields CDR1 LNHNV and CDR2 YYDKDF (reference sequence). This chain's CDR3 is CATSRRKETQYF. CDR3 nucleotide sequence: TGTGCCACCAGCAGGCGGAAAGAGACCCAGTACTTC.

This clone was seen just once. This sequence joins TRBV5-1 and TRBJ2-1; a weak D match, TRBD1 (6 bases). This CDR3 region has 15 residues. Trimming shortened V by 1 base and J by 7 bases, and 15 bases separated the two germline ends. Germline V lookup: CDR1 SGHRS, CDR2 YFSETQ. The CDR3 coding sequence is TGCGCCAGCAGCTTGATGGGGGCGGTGGGAAATGAGCAGTTCTTC. Translated: CASSLMGAVGNEQFF.

The chain links TRBV6-5 to TRBJ1-6; the D is unclear. Trimming took 1 base from V and 10 from J, leaving 14 bases between them. The CDR3 consists of 15 residues. In germline, CDR1 is MNHEY, CDR2 SVGAGI. The CDR3 region is CASSYYSGGESPLHF. The CDR3 DNA reads TGTGCCAGCAGTTACTACTCGGGCGGGGAGTCACCCCTCCACTTT.

The chain links TRBV7-3 to TRBJ2-7, with D possibly being TRBD1 (6 bases). The CDR3 totals 13 residues. The germline CDR1 and CDR2 sequences are SGHTA and FQGTGA. The V gene lost 6 bases and the J gene lost 5 bases, with 14 bases spanning the gap. The CDR3 spells CASSRGGGDEQYF. The CDR3 bases are TGTGCCAGCAGTCGAGGTGGGGGCGACGAGCAGTACTTC.

The chain joins TRBV5-4 to TRBJ1-1, with D possibly matching TRBD1 (5 bases). The V end was cut by 2 bases, the J end by 4 bases, with 9 bases between. The germline CDR1 and CDR2 sequences are SGHNT and YYREEE (reference sequence). This CDR3 is built from 13 residues. The CDR3 DNA reads TGTGCCAGCAGCTTCGGGGGTCGCACTGAAGCTTTCTTT. It yields the protein CASSFGGRTEAFF.

CDR3 region: CASSQLGVDGYTF. CDR3 nucleotides: TGCGCCAGCAGCCAACTAGGCGTCGATGGCTACACCTTC. The chain combines TRBV4-3 with TRBJ1-2; D gene ambiguous. Germline V lookup: CDR1 LGHNA, CDR2 YSLEER. V was pared by 2 bases and J by 6 bases, with 10 bases between. The CDR3 loop spans 13 amino acids.